Reported below is one T cell receptor beta chain. Germline assignment: CDR1 SQVTM and CDR2 ANQGSEA. V lost 6 bases and J lost 5; bases outside the gene matches: 9. CDR3 size: 14 residues. This record comes from a study of blood T cell repertoires in COVID-19. Authors' analysis steps: Estimated nucleated cell counts came from reference gene primer amplification. Libraries were prepared by immunoSEQ multiplex PCR; TCRdb keeps only in-frame clonotypes and omits some of them. V and J calls and clone size follow that table, whereas D and trimming were derived from the DNA. The data contain a few hundred thousand clones, approximately 87% of them singletons.

This TCR was sampled from a man in his sixties who had recovered from COVID-19. Material for sequencing was peripheral blood. The chain couples TRBV29-1 to TRBJ1-4; 7 bases line up with TRBD1. The CDR3 is CSVGDRSINEKLFF. The DNA for the CDR3 is TGCAGCGTGGGGGACAGATCGATCAATGAAAAACTGTTTTTT.